Following are 27 T cell receptor beta chains from one sample sequenced in a study of Ad26.COV2.S vaccination and SARS-CoV-2 variants. Assay used: immunoSEQ multiplex PCR; TCRdb lists only in-frame clones, some missing. The table shows about 6,800 clones, with 80% to 85% occurring only once. This specimen was peripheral blood, taken after recovery from COVID-19. These receptors all stem from a human donor who had recovered from COVID-19.

V gene TRBV5-8 combines with J gene TRBJ2-7; 10 bases are shared with TRBD1. V trimming: 0 bases; J trimming: 2 bases; junction bases outside the gene matches: 2. Germline loops: CDR1 SGHTS, CDR2 YDEGEE. This CDR3 spans 15 amino acids. Here the CDR3 reads CASSLVGTGAYEQYF. The CDR3 DNA follows: TGTGCCAGCAGCTTGGTCGGGACAGGGGCCTACGAGCAGTACTTC.

V gene TRBV14 combines with J gene TRBJ2-7; no definite D call. Germline V gene data show CDR1 as SGHDN and CDR2 as FVKESK. Deletions cut 2 bases from V and 4 bases from J, with 3 bases between. The CDR3 runs to 11 residues. This chain's CDR3 is CASSQLYEQYF. The CDR3 DNA follows: TGTGCCAGCAGCCAACTATACGAGCAGTACTTC.

The chain links TRBV29-1 to TRBJ2-2; D may be TRBD1 (5 bases). Trimming pared 5 bases from V and 6 bases from J, leaving 16 bases between. The CDR3 totals 14 residues. Germline V gene sequence: CDR1 SQVTM, CDR2 ANQGSEA. In DNA form, the CDR3 reads TGCAGCGTTTTAGGAACAGGCAAGGCCGGGGAGCTGTTTTTT. Residues: CSVLGTGKAGELFF.

V is TRBV7-2 and J is TRBJ1-4; 9 nucleotides align to TRBD1. The germline CDR1 and CDR2 sequences are SGHTA and FQGNSA. After removal of 5 bases from V and 7 bases from J, the junction contained 8 bases not matched to a gene. The CDR3 totals 15 residues. The CDR3 here is CASSPRTGESEKLFF. The CDR3 nucleotides read TGTGCCAGCAGCCCTAGGACAGGGGAGAGTGAAAAACTGTTTTTT. The full variable domain, with the rest looked up from reference TRBV7-2 and TRBJ1-4, is GAGVSQSPSNKVTEKGKDVELRCDPISGHTALYWYRQSLGQGLEFLIYFQGNSAPDKSGLPSDRFSAERTGGSVSTLTIQRTQQEDSAVYLCASSPRTGESEKLFFGSGTQLSVL.

This clone was recorded only once. The V and J genes are TRBV28 and TRBJ1-1; a possible D gene is TRBD1 (5 bases). The CDR3 covers 16 residues. The germline V gene has CDR1 MDHEN and CDR2 SYDVKM. V gave up 2 bases and J gave up 1 base, with 14 bases separating them. CDR3 sequence (DNA): TGTGCCAGCAGTTTACTTGGGACGGTGGAGAACACTGAAGCTTTCTTT. It encodes CASSLLGTVENTEAFF.

This sequence joins TRBV3-1 (or the pseudogene TRBV3-2) and TRBJ2-1, with D perhaps TRBD1 or TRBD2 (5 bases each). Per germline, CDR1 LGHDT and CDR2 YNNKEL (reference sequence). The V end was cut by 0 bases, the J end by 6 bases, with 18 bases between. This CDR3 has 17 amino acids. Here the CDR3 reads CASSQEASRDPLNEQFF. The DNA of the CDR3 is TGTGCCAGCAGCCAAGAAGCTTCCCGGGACCCCCTCAATGAGCAGTTCTTC.

The chain combines TRBV6-5 with TRBJ1-2; 7 nucleotides agree with TRBD1. Trimming removed 7 bases from V and 8 bases from J; junction bases left unmatched: 16. The CDR3 is 15 amino acids. Germline CDR1 is MNHEY and CDR2 is SVGAGI. The CDR3 sequence: CASIYSGQLLGGYTF. The CDR3 DNA reads TGTGCCAGCATATACTCGGGACAGCTCCTGGGGGGCTACACCTTC.

CDR3 nucleotide sequence: TGCGCCAGCAGCCAACTAACCCTGGGAGGGGTTAGAGCAGATACGCAGTATTTT. As protein: CASSQLTLGGVRADTQYF. V gene TRBV4-3 combines with J gene TRBJ2-3, with TRBD2 identical over 7 bases. V shed 2 bases and J 4 bases; nucleotides not matched to a gene: 15. The CDR3 sequence is 18 residues long. In germline, CDR1 is LGHNA, CDR2 YSLEER.

This clone came up once. The chain has TRBV12-2 and TRBJ1-4. TRBV12-2 is a recognized pseudogene. This CDR3 has 16 amino acids. The CDR3 nucleotides are TGTGCAAGTCGCTTAGCGCCGGGGATGGGGGGTGAAAAACTGTTTTTT. Its protein is CASRLAPGMGGEKLFF.

The chain has TRBV7-2 and TRBJ2-7; 7 bases match TRBD2. Losses at the gene ends were 0 bases for V and 4 bases for J; bases not matched to a gene: 9. This CDR3 region has 16 residues. Germline lookup yields CDR1 SGHTA and CDR2 FQGNSA. The CDR3 nucleotides are TGTGCCAGCAGCTTAGCATCAATAGCGGGTCCTTACGAGCAGTACTTC. The encoded protein is CASSLASIAGPYEQYF.

The genes are TRBV12-3 or TRBV12-4 and TRBJ2-7, with D possibly being TRBD1 (5 bases). This CDR3 region has 13 residues. V gave up 2 bases and J gave up 6 bases, with 11 bases separating them. CDR3 bases: TGTGCCAGCAGTTTAAAGGTGGACACCGAGCAGTACTTC. It specifies CASSLKVDTEQYF.

V is TRBV3-1 (or the pseudogene TRBV3-2) and J is TRBJ2-7; D is unclear. CDR3 length: 16 amino acids. V dropped 4 bases and J dropped 0 bases, with 16 bases sitting between them. Per the germline V gene, CDR1 is LGHDT and CDR2 is YNNKEL (reference sequence). The CDR3 is CASSRATTDDSYEQYF. CDR3 DNA sequence: TGTGCCAGCAGCCGAGCCACCACCGACGACTCCTACGAGCAGTACTTC.

This chain joins TRBV5-1 and TRBJ1-4; no firm D call. This CDR3 comprises 15 residues. Germline CDR1 is SGHRS and CDR2 is YFSETQ. The germline V and J ends were trimmed by 3 bases and 8 bases, with 17 bases remaining between them. This CDR3 is CASSSDATTGEKLFF. For the CDR3, the DNA is TGCGCCAGCAGCTCCGACGCGACCACGGGGGAAAAACTGTTTTTT.

This chain uses TRBV6-5 with TRBJ2-5; 8 positions agree with TRBD1. The CDR3 is made up of 15 amino acids. Germline CDR1 MNHEY, CDR2 SVGAGI. V lost 5 bases and J lost 3; bases outside the gene matches: 8. The CDR3 region is CASSPGQGGKETQYF. Written as DNA, the CDR3 is TGTGCCAGCAGTCCTGGACAGGGAGGAAAAGAGACCCAGTACTTC.

J is TRBJ2-1 and V is TRBV7-2, with 11 bases lining up with TRBD2. Germline CDR1 is SGHTA and CDR2 is FQGNSA. V trimming: 3 bases; J trimming: 10 bases; junction bases outside the gene matches: 8. This CDR3 has 15 residues. CDR3 loop: CASSFLSGRAGEQFF. Written as DNA, the CDR3 is TGTGCCAGCAGCTTTCTTAGCGGGAGGGCCGGGGAGCAGTTCTTC.

This clone has more than one count but fewer than ten. V and J are TRBV28 and TRBJ2-6, with D unclear. V lost 2 bases and J lost 0, with 8 bases in between. Germline V lookup: CDR1 MDHEN, CDR2 SYDVKM. The CDR3 has 16 amino acids. CDR3 sequence reads: CASSLRSLSGANVLTF. In DNA, the CDR3 is TGTGCCAGCAGTTTACGGAGTCTCTCTGGGGCCAACGTCCTGACTTTC.

J is TRBJ2-3 and V is TRBV10-3, with D perhaps TRBD2 (7 bases). CDR3 length equals 13 residues. The V gene lost 5 bases and the J gene lost 7 bases, with 13 bases spanning the gap. Germline-derived CDR1 and CDR2 are ENHRY and SYGVKD. CDR3 protein: CAISREGGNTQYF. The DNA of the CDR3 is TGTGCCATCAGTAGGGAGGGGGGAAATACGCAGTATTTT.

This chain uses TRBV4-3 with TRBJ2-3; D is unresolved. Looked up from germline, CDR1 is LGHNA and CDR2 is YSLEER. The CDR3 is 13 amino acids. V lost 0 bases, J lost 14 bases, and 15 bases lay in between. The CDR3 DNA reads as TGCGCCAGCAGCCAAGATCCACGGAGACCTCCGTATTTT. Protein sequence: CASSQDPRRPPYF.

The J gene is TRBJ2-3, the V gene TRBV27, with 9 bases identical to TRBD2. The V gene end was trimmed by 5 bases and the J gene end by 5 bases; junction bases not matched to a gene: 11. The CDR3 runs to 16 residues. Germline V lookup: CDR1 MNHEY, CDR2 SMNVEV (reference sequence). CDR3 in DNA: TGTGCCAGCAGTCAGCCCGGGCGGGGGGGCGGAGATACGCAGTATTTT. Its protein is CASSQPGRGGGDTQYF.

The count of this clone is one. The chain joins TRBV11-2 to TRBJ2-7; D not resolved. Germline V CDR1 and CDR2: SGHAT, FQNNGV. Trimming removed 4 bases at V and 2 bases at J, with 3 bases between. The CDR3 has 11 amino acids. The CDR3 DNA is TGTGCCAGCAGCTCTACCTACGAGCAGTACTTC. It specifies CASSSTYEQYF.

This clone has just one count. The chain links TRBV18 to TRBJ1-1, with D unresolved. Trimming stripped 3 bases from V and 6 bases from J, with 11 bases between. Germline V CDR1 and CDR2: KGHSH, LQKENI. This CDR3 is 13 amino acids long. This CDR3 is CASSPGGSAEAFF. For the CDR3, the DNA is TGTGCCAGCTCACCGGGTGGGAGCGCTGAAGCTTTCTTT. Full variable domain (outside the CDR3, taken from reference TRBV18 and TRBJ1-1): NAGVMQNPRHLVRRRGQEARLRCSPMKGHSHVYWYRQLPEEGLKFMVYLQKENIIDESGMPKERFSAEFPKEGPSILRIQQVVRGDSAAYFCASSPGGSAEAFFGQGTRLTVV.

The rearrangement uses TRBV7-2 and TRBJ2-7; D unresolved. The CDR3 is 13 residues long. The germline V gene has CDR1 SGHTA and CDR2 FQGNSA. The ends were cut back, 4 bases at V and 2 bases at J, with 9 bases in the middle. The DNA for the CDR3 is TGTGCCAGCAGCTCCCAACGTACCTACGAGCAGTACTTC. Translated: CASSSQRTYEQYF.

The chain is built from TRBV4-1 and TRBJ2-1; 15 bases fit TRBD2. Germline trimming cut 1 base from V and 0 bases from J; bases unmatched to any gene: 10. The germline gives CDR1 MGHRA, CDR2 YSYEKL. The CDR3 has 21 amino acids. CDR3 sequence reads: CASSQGAPGTSGRSSYNEQFF. The CDR3 coding sequence is TGCGCCAGCAGCCAAGGGGCACCCGGGACTAGCGGGAGGAGCTCCTACAATGAGCAGTTCTTC.

This rearrangement joins TRBV7-9 to TRBJ1-4; unclear D gene. Germline-derived CDR1 and CDR2 are SEHNR and FQNEAQ (reference sequence). V gave up 6 bases and J gave up 8 bases, with 19 bases separating them. The CDR3 runs 15 residues. The CDR3 region has the DNA TGTGCCAGCAGATCCCGGGCCCCATCGCAAGAAAAACTGTTTTTT. Its translation is CASRSRAPSQEKLFF.

The chain has TRBV19 and TRBJ2-7, with TRBD1 matching 8 bases. Trimming cost V 6 bases and J 2 bases; bases outside gene matches: 3. The germline V gene has CDR1 LNHDA and CDR2 SQIVND (reference sequence). CDR3 length equals 13 residues. The CDR3 loop reads CASRRTGTYEQYF. CDR3 DNA sequence: TGTGCCAGTAGACGGACAGGGACCTACGAGCAGTACTTC.

The genes are TRBV18 and TRBJ2-4; 7 bases align to TRBD1. CDR3 length: 15 residues. With 1 base clipped from V and 6 bases from J, the junction kept 6 bases outside the gene matches. CDR1 and CDR2 (germline): KGHSH, LQKENI. CDR3 sequence (DNA): TGTGCCAGCTCACCACTAGCAAGGGGGCTAAACATTCAGTACTTC. This sequence encodes CASSPLARGLNIQYF.

The chain recombines TRBV4-1 with TRBJ1-1; D might be TRBD1 (5 bases). The CDR3 extends over 17 amino acids. V dropped 1 base and J dropped 10 bases, with 25 bases sitting between them. Looked up from germline, CDR1 is MGHRA and CDR2 is YSYEKL. The CDR3 nucleotides are TGCGCCAGCAGCCAAGCTATAAGGAGCACAGGAGGACTAGGAGCTTTCTTT. It specifies CASSQAIRSTGGLGAFF.